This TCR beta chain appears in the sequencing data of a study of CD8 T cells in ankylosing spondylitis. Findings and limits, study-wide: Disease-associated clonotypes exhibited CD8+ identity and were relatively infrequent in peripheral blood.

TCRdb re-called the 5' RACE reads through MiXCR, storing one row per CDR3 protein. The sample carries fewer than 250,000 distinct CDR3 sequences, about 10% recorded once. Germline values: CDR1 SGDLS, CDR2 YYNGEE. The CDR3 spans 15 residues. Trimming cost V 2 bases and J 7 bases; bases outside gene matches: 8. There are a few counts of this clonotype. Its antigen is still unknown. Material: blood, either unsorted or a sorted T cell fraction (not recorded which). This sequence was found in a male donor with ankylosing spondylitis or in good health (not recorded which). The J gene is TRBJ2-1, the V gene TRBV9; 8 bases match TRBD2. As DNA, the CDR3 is TGTGCCAGCAGCGTTGGTGGACTAGCTGGAAATGAGCAGTTCTTC. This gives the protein CASSVGGLAGNEQFF.